The 25 T cell receptor beta chains reported below all come from one sample, sequenced in a study of tissue T cells after allogeneic stem cell transplantation. TCRdb keeps only in-frame clones here, not all; method: immunoSEQ multiplex PCR. The sample contains fewer than 9,500 clones, 78% of which appear only once. Specimen: skin, collected at autopsy. The receptor source for this set is a male patient over 55 with steroid-refractory graft-versus-host disease after an allogeneic stem cell transplant. Part of the T cells may come from the graft donor.

This clone was seen a handful of times. The chain combines TRBV5-1 with TRBJ2-2; D may be TRBD1 (5 bases). This CDR3 spans 16 amino acids. In germline, CDR1 is SGHRS, CDR2 YFSETQ. V was trimmed by 0 bases and J by 4 bases, leaving 13 bases between them. The CDR3 bases are TGCGCCAGCAGCTTGGATCCAGGGTGGGGCACCGGGGAGCTGTTTTTT. Translating gives CASSLDPGWGTGELFF.

The chain links TRBV5-6 to TRBJ2-7, with D unresolved. With 0 bases removed from V and 4 bases from J, the gap between germline ends came to 11 bases. Germline V gene data show CDR1 as SGHDT and CDR2 as YYEEEE. The CDR3 extends over 14 amino acids. In DNA form, the CDR3 reads TGTGCCAGCAGCTTGGCAATGGGTGGATACGAGCAGTACTTC. This codes for CASSLAMGGYEQYF. The full variable domain, completed using reference TRBV5-6 and TRBJ2-7, is DAGVTQSPTHLIKTRGQQVTLRCSPKSGHDTVSWYQQALGQGPQFIFQYYEEEERQRGNFPDRFSGHQFPNYSSELNVNALLLGDSALYLCASSLAMGGYEQYFGPGTRLTVT.

This chain joins TRBV9 and TRBJ1-1; possible D gene TRBD1, 6 bases. Trimming shortened V by 6 bases and J by 0 bases, and 12 bases separated the two germline ends. CDR3 size: 14 residues. Looked up from germline, CDR1 is SGDLS and CDR2 is YYNGEE. The CDR3 here is CASTTGSLNTEAFF. In DNA form, the CDR3 reads TGTGCCAGCACTACAGGGTCCTTGAACACTGAAGCTTTCTTT.

The rearrangement joins TRBV15 to TRBJ2-3, with 10 bases aligning to TRBD2. This CDR3 region has 16 residues. Per germline, CDR1 LNHNV and CDR2 YYDKDF (reference sequence). J was trimmed by 6 bases and V by 5 bases; bases with no gene match: 11. The CDR3 bases are TGTGCCACCAGCCTAGAAAGAGCGGGGGGGCTTGATACGCAGTATTTT. Translation: CATSLERAGGLDTQYF.

By sample share, this clone is medium-sized. The chain recombines TRBV2 with TRBJ2-7, with 9 bases that match TRBD1. CDR1 is SNHLY and CDR2 is FYNNEI in the germline V gene. V was clipped by 8 bases and J by 5 bases; unmatched bases: 10. The CDR3 is made up of 14 amino acids. CDR3 in DNA: TGTGCCAGCTTTGAACAGGGGGCCCCGGACGAGCAGTACTTC. It yields the protein CASFEQGAPDEQYF.

This chain uses TRBV7-9 with TRBJ1-5; tentatively, D is TRBD1 (6 bases). Germline lookup yields CDR1 SEHNR and CDR2 FQNEAQ (reference sequence). The CDR3 spans 18 residues. V was cut by 5 bases and J by 0 bases, with 20 bases left in between. The CDR3 is CASSRSSDSLDSNQPQHF. In DNA form, the CDR3 reads TGTGCCAGCAGCCGATCGTCGGACAGCCTAGATAGCAATCAGCCCCAGCATTTT.

This chain links TRBV6-6 with TRBJ2-3, with 7 bases aligning to TRBD2. This CDR3 is 14 amino acids long. Losses at the gene ends were 5 bases for V and 1 base for J; bases not matched to a gene: 3. Germline values: CDR1 MNHNY, CDR2 SVGAGI (reference sequence). This CDR3 is CASSLSGGTDTQYF. The CDR3 coding sequence is TGTGCCAGCAGTCTCAGCGGGGGCACAGATACGCAGTATTTT.

Only one count was recorded for this clone. J is TRBJ1-2 and V is TRBV29-1; 7 bases are a match to TRBD1. This CDR3 region has 13 residues. CDR1 is SQVTM and CDR2 is ANQGSEA in the germline V gene. Germline trimming cut 4 bases from V and 8 bases from J; bases unmatched to any gene: 10. CDR3 sequence reads: CSVVLGGVLGYTF. The CDR3 region has the DNA TGCAGCGTTGTTTTAGGGGGCGTCTTGGGCTACACCTTC.

The chain uses TRBV19 and TRBJ1-5; D unclear. Germline CDR1 and CDR2: LNHDA and SQIVND (reference sequence). The CDR3 length is 12 residues. Trimming pared 7 bases from V and 7 bases from J, leaving 11 bases between. CDR3 coding DNA: TGTGCCAGTACCCGGTTGGGCCAGCCCCAGCATTTT. This encodes CASTRLGQPQHF. The full variable domain, with the rest looked up from reference TRBV19 and TRBJ1-5, is DGGITQSPKYLFRKEGQNVTLSCEQNLNHDAMYWYRQDPGQGLRLIYYSQIVNDFQKGDIAEGYSVSREKKESFPLTVTSAQKNPTAFYLCASTRLGQPQHFGDGTRLSIL.

The chain recombines TRBV15 with TRBJ1-1; D may be TRBD1 (6 bases). The CDR3 has 16 residues. Germline CDR1 reads LNHNV; CDR2 reads YYDKDF (reference sequence). The V gene lost 1 base and the J gene lost 4 bases, with 16 bases spanning the gap. Here the CDR3 DNA reads TGTGCCACCAGCAGAGGGGAGGGGGGTCCGGGCACTGAAGCTTTCTTT. This codes for CATSRGEGGPGTEAFF.

The chain has TRBV5-1 and TRBJ2-1, with D perhaps TRBD2 (6 bases). Germline CDR1 and CDR2: SGHRS and YFSETQ. The CDR3 covers 15 residues. Trimming left V 3 bases short and J 0 bases short, with 10 bases between. CDR3 amino acids: CASSWLGGSYNEQFF. The CDR3 DNA sequence: TGCGCCAGCAGCTGGCTGGGGGGCTCCTACAATGAGCAGTTCTTC. Drawing the rest from reference TRBV5-1 and TRBJ2-1, the complete variable domain is KAGVTQTPRYLIKTRGQQVTLSCSPISGHRSVSWYQQTPGQGLQFLFEYFSETQRNKGNFPGRFSGRQFSNSRSEMNVSTLELGDSALYLCASSWLGGSYNEQFFGPGTRLTVL.

V usage is TRBV15 and J usage is TRBJ2-5, with D possibly TRBD2 on 6 matching bases. The CDR3 is 16 residues long. Trimming removed 5 bases at V and 1 base at J, with 17 bases between. Germline CDR1 LNHNV, CDR2 YYDKDF (reference sequence). The CDR3 region is CATSPTGTGVQETQYF. DNA for the CDR3: TGTGCCACCAGCCCCACCGGGACGGGGGTCCAAGAGACCCAGTACTTC.

J is TRBJ2-6 and V is TRBV7-6; no firm D call. V was clipped by 5 bases and J by 11 bases, with 28 bases between them. The CDR3 has 18 amino acids. Looked up from germline, CDR1 is SGHVS and CDR2 is FNYEAQ. The CDR3 here is CASSAGFESHKVGHVLTF. The CDR3 bases are TGTGCCAGCAGCGCAGGTTTTGAATCTCACAAAGTCGGGCACGTCCTGACTTTC. Complete variable domain (other parts from reference TRBV7-6 and TRBJ2-6): GAGVSQSPRYKVTKRGQDVALRCDPISGHVSLYWYRQALGQGPEFLTYFNYEAQQDKSGLPNDRFSAERPEGSISTLTIQRTEQRDSAMYRCASSAGFESHKVGHVLTFGAGSRLTVL.

This clone has just one count. This chain links TRBV30 with TRBJ1-2; D uncertain. CDR3 length equals 13 residues. The germline gives CDR1 GTSNPN, CDR2 SVGIG (reference sequence). V lost 5 bases, J lost 4 bases, and 14 bases lay in between. Here the CDR3 DNA reads TGTGCCTGGGCACCTCGACTGGTCTATGGCTACACCTTC. Protein product: CAWAPRLVYGYTF.

This clone was detected only once. V gene TRBV4-1 combines with J gene TRBJ1-5; possibly TRBD1 for D (6 bases). Deletions cut 0 bases from V and 7 bases from J, with 13 bases between. The CDR3 covers 15 residues. CDR1 is MGHRA, CDR2 YSYEKL, per germline. Here the CDR3 DNA reads TGCGCCAGCAGCCAAGATAGGGGGGTGGGACAGCCCCAGCATTTT. It codes for CASSQDRGVGQPQHF.

The CDR3 reads CASSLGGGPTENTEAFF. The CDR3 nucleotides read TGTGCCAGCAGCTTAGGGGGGGGACCAACCGAGAACACTGAAGCTTTCTTT. This sequence joins TRBV7-9 and TRBJ1-1; D may be TRBD1 (5 bases). Trimming cost V 1 base and J 1 base, with 16 bases left between them. The CDR3 has 17 residues. CDR1 is SEHNR and CDR2 is FQNEAQ in the germline V gene (reference sequence).

The chain combines TRBV30 with TRBJ1-6; D might be TRBD1 (5 bases). V lost 2 bases to trimming and J lost 10 bases, with 15 bases between them. Germline V gene lookup returns CDR1 GTSNPN and CDR2 SVGIG (reference sequence). The CDR3 has 14 residues. CDR3 sequence reads: CAWSFWDGGSPLHF. CDR3 nucleotide sequence: TGTGCCTGGAGTTTTTGGGACGGCGGGTCACCCCTCCACTTT.

The chain joins TRBV19 to TRBJ1-5, with D maybe TRBD1 (6 bases). CDR3 length equals 15 residues. Per the germline V gene, CDR1 is LNHDA and CDR2 is SQIVND (reference sequence). V shed 4 bases and J shed 5 bases, with 15 bases lying between them. The CDR3 DNA is TGTGCCAGTAGTACCACCCTTACAGGGTATCAGCCCCAGCATTTT. This sequence encodes CASSTTLTGYQPQHF.

V gene TRBV7-3 combines with J gene TRBJ2-7, with TRBD1 identical over 10 bases. V lost 3 bases to trimming and J lost 4 bases; unmatched junction nucleotides: 3. Germline V gives CDR1 SGHTA, CDR2 FQGTGA. The CDR3 spans 14 residues. CDR3 coding DNA: TGTGCCAGCAGCTTGACAGGGGGCGGTTACGAGCAGTACTTC. Translated: CASSLTGGGYEQYF.

The V gene is TRBV6-2 or TRBV6-3, the J gene TRBJ1-4; possibly TRBD1 for D (5 bases). Germline V gene sequence: CDR1 MNHEY, CDR2 SVGEGT. V lost 5 bases and J lost 8, with 24 bases in between. The CDR3 loop spans 17 amino acids. This chain's CDR3 is CASSPNLSWGSNEKLFF. In DNA form, the CDR3 reads TGTGCCAGCAGTCCGAACCTCTCGTGGGGGAGCAACGAAAAACTGTTTTTT.

For this clone: Other nucleotide sequences from this sample produce the same CDR3. The genes are TRBV11-1 and TRBJ1-1; unclear D gene. The CDR3 consists of 14 residues. The V and J ends lost 1 base and 1 base respectively, with 7 bases between them. Germline CDR1 SGHAT, CDR2 FQDESV (reference sequence). The CDR3 loop is CASSLGRGNTEAFF. CDR3 nucleotide sequence: TGTGCCAGCAGCTTAGGACGGGGGAACACTGAAGCTTTCTTT.

CDR3 loop: CASSSLLGGNTIYF. The CDR3 region has the DNA TGTGCCAGCAGCTCACTACTGGGTGGAAACACCATATATTTT. V usage is TRBV7-9 and J usage is TRBJ1-3; D is unclear. The CDR3 runs to 14 residues. Germline V CDR1 and CDR2: SEHNR, FQNEAQ (reference sequence). Trimming pared 4 bases from V and 3 bases from J, leaving 10 bases between.

The V and J genes are TRBV11-3 and TRBJ2-7; 7 bases line up with TRBD1. Germline CDR1 reads SGHNT; CDR2 reads YENEEA. This CDR3 region has 14 residues. The ends lost 5 bases at V and 1 base at J; junction bases unmatched: 5. CDR3 in DNA: TGTGCCAGCAGCCCACAGGGACAGTCCTACGAGCAGTACTTC. It specifies CASSPQGQSYEQYF.

The chain recombines TRBV10-3 with TRBJ1-1, with 8 bases aligning to TRBD1. The V gene's germline CDR1 is ENHRY and CDR2 SYGVKD. With 7 bases clipped from V and 7 bases from J, the junction kept 8 bases outside the gene matches. This CDR3 spans 13 amino acids. Here the CDR3 DNA reads TGTGCCATCACCCCGGACAGGGCTAATGAAGCTTTCTTT. This codes for CAITPDRANEAFF.

This clone was detected a few times. The V and J genes are TRBV9 and TRBJ1-2, with D possibly matching TRBD1 (5 bases). The V end lost 4 bases, the J end lost 4 bases, and 20 bases lay between the germline ends. CDR3 length equals 16 residues. Per germline, CDR1 SGDLS and CDR2 YYNGEE. CDR3 sequence reads: CASSSGTAADPYGYTF. The CDR3 DNA reads TGTGCCAGCAGCTCCGGGACCGCTGCGGACCCCTATGGCTACACCTTC.